This T cell receptor (beta chain) appears in the sequencing data of a study of blood T cell repertoires in COVID-19. Per the original methods: Counts of nucleated cells, estimated from reference gene primer amplification, were obtained. The protocol was immunoSEQ multiplex PCR, while the TCRdb copy is restricted to in-frame clones and leaves out a portion. That table gives V, J and clone size, and the DNA gave D and trimming. The table shows some 60,000 clones, with 70% to 90% occurring only once. V was clipped by 3 bases and J by 5 bases, with 10 bases between them. The germline V gene has CDR1 SQVTM and CDR2 ANQGSEA. The CDR3 is 12 amino acids.

The receptor was derived from a man aged 55 to 70 with acute or convalescent COVID-19. The sequenced sample was peripheral blood. The rearrangement uses TRBV29-1 and TRBJ1-1; D might be TRBD1 (6 bases). CDR3 amino acids: CSVDRGWTEAFF. The CDR3 nucleotides read TGCAGCGTTGATAGGGGGTGGACTGAAGCTTTCTTT.